This entry lists 20 T cell receptor beta chains sequenced from one sample in a study of T cells in Graves' hyperthyroidism and ophthalmopathy. Researchers amplified the TCR beta CDR3 regions from RNA transcripts. TCR CDR3 regions were first amplified by RT-PCR with HTBI primers. Via MiXCR, TCRdb re-called the multiplex PCR reads, giving one row per CDR3 protein. The sample lists roughly 350,000 distinct CDR3 sequences, roughly an eighth occurring once. Sequencing used blood. Receptor source: a woman aged 40 to 50 with Graves' ophthalmopathy.

This clonotype was seen repeatedly, ten times or more. J is TRBJ1-5 and V is TRBV19; TRBD1 might be the D (6 bases). Trimming removed 3 bases at V and 5 bases at J, with 14 bases between. Germline-derived CDR1 and CDR2 are LNHDA and SQIVND (reference sequence). The CDR3 extends over 15 amino acids. The CDR3 region has the DNA TGTGCCAGTAGTATGTGGGGCAGACAGGATCAGCCCCAGCATTTT. This translates into CASSMWGRQDQPQHF.

This clonotype was observed many times. J is TRBJ1-1 and V is TRBV6-2 or TRBV6-3, with unresolved D. This CDR3 spans 15 amino acids. Looked up from germline, CDR1 is MNHEY and CDR2 is SVGEGT. V gave up 7 bases and J gave up 0 bases, with 15 bases separating them. The CDR3 reads CASTQVGGVNTEAFF. DNA for the CDR3: TGTGCCAGCACCCAAGTTGGAGGTGTGAACACTGAAGCTTTCTTT.

The sample holds many counts of this clonotype. The rearrangement uses TRBV28 and TRBJ2-1; 11 nucleotides agree with TRBD2. Germline V gives CDR1 MDHEN, CDR2 SYDVKM. V trimming: 7 bases; J trimming: 8 bases; junction bases outside the gene matches: 10. This CDR3 is built from 15 residues. This CDR3 is CASNSIAGGPYEQFF. CDR3 in DNA: TGTGCCAGCAATTCCATAGCGGGAGGGCCTTATGAGCAGTTCTTC.

On this clonotype itself: Since a much larger clone is just one base distant, this may be a read error. V gene TRBV7-9 combines with J gene TRBJ2-5; TRBD1 matches at 8 bases. The V gene's germline CDR1 is SEHNR and CDR2 FQNEAQ (reference sequence). The CDR3 is 15 residues long. The V gene end was trimmed by 4 bases and the J gene end by 5 bases; junction bases not matched to a gene: 9. CDR3 sequence reads: CASSSRTGKYETQYF. CDR3 coding DNA: TGTGCCAGCAGCTCCCGGACAGGGAAATACGAGACCCAGTACTTC.

This clonotype was observed at least ten times. The rearrangement joins TRBV28 to TRBJ2-7; D is possibly TRBD1 or TRBD2 (5 bases each). CDR3 length: 15 residues. Deletions cut 6 bases from V and 3 bases from J, with 18 bases between. Looked up from germline, CDR1 is MDHEN and CDR2 is SYDVKM. The CDR3 protein is CASRRTGGRSYEQYF. In DNA form, the CDR3 reads TGTGCCAGCAGACGTACAGGAGGACGGAGCTACGAGCAGTACTTC.

This clonotype was picked up many times. The chain joins TRBV20-1 to TRBJ2-3; 8 nucleotides agree with TRBD2. CDR1 and CDR2 (germline): DFQATT, SNEGSKA (reference sequence). This CDR3 is built from 17 residues. Germline trimming cut 0 bases from V and 0 bases from J; bases unmatched to any gene: 8. CDR3 nucleotide sequence: TGCAGTGCTAGAGATCGCGGGACTAGTCTTAGCACAGATACGCAGTATTTT. Its translation is CSARDRGTSLSTDTQYF.

This clonotype was found many times. At one end, the junction sequence differs from germline, possibly due to a read error. The chain is built from TRBV11-2 and TRBJ2-2; possibly TRBD1 for D (6 bases). Germline V CDR1 and CDR2: SGHAT, FQNNGV. The CDR3 spans 14 residues. The CDR3 sequence: CASSVSIRIGGLFF. CDR3 in DNA: TGTGCCAGCAGCGTCTCCATACGAATAGGGGGGCTGTTTTTT.

This clonotype was detected many times. Written as DNA, the CDR3 is TGTGCCAGCAGCTCCTCTAGCGGGGGGAACTACGAGCAGTACTTC. Translating it yields CASSSSSGGNYEQYF. The chain carries TRBV7-2 and TRBJ2-7; 11 bases line up with TRBD2. This CDR3 contains 15 residues. J gave up 3 bases and V 4 bases, and 5 bases lay outside the gene matches. CDR1 SGHTA and CDR2 FQGNSA come from the germline V gene.

In its sample, this clonotype was seen many times. The V call is TRBV7-9, the J call TRBJ2-3; 9 bases align to TRBD2. CDR1 and CDR2 (germline): SEHNR, FQNEAQ (reference sequence). CDR3 length equals 15 residues. J gave up 0 bases and V 5 bases, and 3 bases lay outside the gene matches. Here the CDR3 reads CASSVGTSSTDTQYF. For the CDR3, the DNA is TGTGCCAGCAGCGTCGGGACTAGCAGCACAGATACGCAGTATTTT.

Concerning this clonotype itself: A clone one base away is much larger, so this may be a read error. The CDR3 loop reads CASSLSGSSHRNEQYF. The CDR3 nucleotides read TGTGCCAGCAGCTTGAGCGGGTCTTCCCATCGCAATGAGCAGTACTTC. This chain connects TRBV11-2 to TRBJ2-1; weak D call: TRBD2 (6 bases). The J call is doubtful: the DNA matches TRBJ2-7 better. CDR3 length: 16 residues. CDR1 and CDR2 (germline): SGHAT, FQNNGV.

Many counts were recorded for this clonotype. DNA of the CDR3: TGTGCCAGTAGACCAACCCCAATCGGCTGGGTTTCTGAAGCTTTCTTT. Encoded protein: CASRPTPIGWVSEAFF. The chain couples TRBV19 to TRBJ1-1; D unresolved. Germline lookup yields CDR1 LNHDA and CDR2 SQIVND (reference sequence). The length of the CDR3 is 16 residues. V was shortened by 6 bases and J by 6 bases, with 23 bases between the two germline ends. The variable domain in full, completed from reference TRBV19 and TRBJ1-1, reads DGGITQSPKYLFRKEGQNVTLSCEQNLNHDAMYWYRQDPGQGLRLIYYSQIVNDFQKGDIAEGYSVSREKKESFPLTVTSAQKNPTAFYLCASRPTPIGWVSEAFFGQGTRLTVV.

This clonotype was found a few times. The chain uses TRBV10-3 and TRBJ2-5; TRBD1 matches at 9 bases. The V segment lost 10 bases and the J segment 1 base; nucleotides outside the gene matches: 10. Per germline, CDR1 ENHRY and CDR2 SYGVKD. The CDR3 runs 15 residues. The DNA for the CDR3 is TGTGCCACCCGGCTCCGGACAGGGGCCCAAGAGACCCAGTACTTC. Translated, it gives CATRLRTGAQETQYF.

The rearrangement uses TRBV28 and TRBJ2-7, with a weak D call TRBD2 (5 bases). This CDR3 has 14 residues. The V end lost 5 bases, the J end lost 1 base, and 12 bases lay between the germline ends. CDR1 and CDR2 (germline): MDHEN, SYDVKM. As DNA, the CDR3 is TGTGCCAGCAGTCCAGCGGACGGATCCTACGAGCAGTACTTC. Translating it yields CASSPADGSYEQYF.

The rearrangement joins TRBV27 to TRBJ2-1; D remains unclear. Deletions cut 2 bases from V and 6 bases from J, with 14 bases between. Germline values: CDR1 MNHEY, CDR2 SMNVEV (reference sequence). The CDR3 consists of 15 residues. This CDR3 reads CASSLIPARFNEQFF. CDR3 sequence (DNA): TGTGCCAGCAGTTTAATTCCGGCTAGGTTCAATGAGCAGTTCTTC.

This clonotype was seen repeatedly, ten times or more. The chain combines TRBV24-1 with TRBJ2-3; D remains ambiguous. V gave up 1 base and J gave up 1 base, with 11 bases separating them. The CDR3 spans 16 residues. Germline values: CDR1 KGHDR, CDR2 SFDVKD. As DNA, the CDR3 is TGTGCCACCAGTGATTTTCGCGTCGACGGCACAGATACGCAGTATTTT. This encodes CATSDFRVDGTDTQYF.

The chain carries TRBV20-1 and TRBJ1-2; TRBD1 matches 10 bases. The CDR3 totals 15 residues. After removal of 0 bases from V and 7 bases from J, the junction contained 8 bases not matched to a gene. The germline V gene has CDR1 DFQATT and CDR2 SNEGSKA (reference sequence). The CDR3 nucleotides are TGCAGTGCTAGAGATCGACAGGGGGCTGTGGTTGGCTACACCTTC. Amino acid sequence: CSARDRQGAVVGYTF.

The chain has TRBV20-1 and TRBJ2-7, with D possibly being TRBD2 (5 bases). The CDR3 is 13 residues long. Deletions cut 5 bases from V and 0 bases from J, with 11 bases between. CDR1 is DFQATT and CDR2 is SNEGSKA in the germline V gene (reference sequence). The CDR3, as DNA: TGCAGTGCTGGCCGGGAACCCTCCTACGAGCAGTACTTC. Its translation: CSAGREPSYEQYF.

In its sample, this clonotype was seen many times. The V gene is TRBV29-1, the J gene TRBJ2-1; the D is unclear. V gave up 1 base and J gave up 10 bases, with 11 bases separating them. The CDR3 contains 12 residues. The germline gives CDR1 SQVTM, CDR2 ANQGSEA. CDR3 sequence (DNA): TGCAGCGTTGAAGTGCTCGCCGGGGAGCAGTTCTTC. Its translation: CSVEVLAGEQFF.

This clonotype was detected ten times or more. V is TRBV11-2 and J is TRBJ2-2; D is perhaps TRBD2 (6 bases). The ends were cut back, 5 bases at V and 5 bases at J, with 15 bases in the middle. In germline, CDR1 is SGHAT, CDR2 FQNNGV. This CDR3 comprises 15 residues. The CDR3 is CASSRNARGTGELFF. DNA for the CDR3: TGTGCCAGCAGCCGAAATGCCCGGGGGACCGGGGAGCTGTTTTTT.

This clonotype was observed a few times. The genes are TRBV20-1 and TRBJ2-7; D is possibly TRBD1 or TRBD2 (5 bases each). Trimming left V 0 bases short and J 3 bases short, with 12 bases between. This CDR3 region has 14 residues. Germline V gene lookup returns CDR1 DFQATT and CDR2 SNEGSKA (reference sequence). Written as DNA, the CDR3 is TGCAGTGCTAGAGATGGGGGTAGAAGCTACGAGCAGTACTTC. It encodes CSARDGGRSYEQYF.